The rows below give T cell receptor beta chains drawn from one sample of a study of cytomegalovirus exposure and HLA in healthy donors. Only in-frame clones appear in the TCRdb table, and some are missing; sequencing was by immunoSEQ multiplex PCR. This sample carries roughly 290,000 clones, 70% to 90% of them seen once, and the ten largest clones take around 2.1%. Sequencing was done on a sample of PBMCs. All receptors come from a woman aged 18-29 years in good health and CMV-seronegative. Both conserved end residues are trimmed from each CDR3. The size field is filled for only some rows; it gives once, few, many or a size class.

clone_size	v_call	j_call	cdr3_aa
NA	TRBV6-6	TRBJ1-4	ASTPPGQGAEKLF
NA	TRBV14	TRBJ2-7	ASSRDRESMYHEQY
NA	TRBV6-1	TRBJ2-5	ASRQQETQY
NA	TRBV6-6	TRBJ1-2	ASSDVTDRDAYGYT
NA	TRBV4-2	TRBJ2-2	ASSYQGPAGELF
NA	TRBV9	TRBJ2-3	ASSVTSGSTDTQY
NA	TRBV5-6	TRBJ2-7	ASSKQGGVDEQY
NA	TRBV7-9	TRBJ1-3	SSSFMTQASGNTIY
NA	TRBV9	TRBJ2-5	ASSAAGTGGKTQY
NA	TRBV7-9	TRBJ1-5	ASRTGNQPQH
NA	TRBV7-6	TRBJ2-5	ASSLVPRGETQY
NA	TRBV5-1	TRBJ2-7	ASSLDTRDSGEQY
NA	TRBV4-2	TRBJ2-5	ASSQELGGWGTQY
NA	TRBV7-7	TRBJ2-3	ASSISGGVTDTQY
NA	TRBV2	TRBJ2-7	ASSELNTSKGYEQY
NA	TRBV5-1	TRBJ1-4	ASKTGPNEKLF
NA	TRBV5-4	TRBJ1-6	ASSLEGGSYNSPLH
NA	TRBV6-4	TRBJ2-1	ASSLYPETSGGNEQF
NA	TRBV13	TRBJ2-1	ASSFTGGRYNEQF
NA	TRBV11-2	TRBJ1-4	ASSLTGAVNEKLF
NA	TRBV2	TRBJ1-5	ASRSTGLGNQPQH
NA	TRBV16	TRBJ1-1	ASSQSWDRGLGAF
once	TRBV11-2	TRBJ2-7	ASSTHGQGIDEQY
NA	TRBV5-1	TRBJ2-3	ASSLGQERTDTQY
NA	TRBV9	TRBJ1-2	ASSVARTDPDT
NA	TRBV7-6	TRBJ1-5	ASSPDMGAADQPQH
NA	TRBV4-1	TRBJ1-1	ASSLAGASRTEAF
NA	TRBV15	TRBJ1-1	ATSRDGRTGKYYEAF
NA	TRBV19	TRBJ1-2	ASSTGGKRAGYGYT
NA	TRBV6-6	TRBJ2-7	ASSYANRGQSREQY
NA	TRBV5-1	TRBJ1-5	ASSLDGFQPQH
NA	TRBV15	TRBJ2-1	ATRGPGQGTGNEQF
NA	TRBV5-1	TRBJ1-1	ASSSTGGPEAF
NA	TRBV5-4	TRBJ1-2	AGTQIGQGFYGYT
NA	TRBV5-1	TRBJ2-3	ASSLVGTSGGQETDTQY
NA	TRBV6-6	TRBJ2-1	ASSYFGGADEQF
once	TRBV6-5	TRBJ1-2	ASSYGTLQTGGYT
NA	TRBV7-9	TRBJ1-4	ASSPLAGQGVEKLF
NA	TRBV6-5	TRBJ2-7	ASSTLGQGSYEQY
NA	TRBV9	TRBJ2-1	TLGAGHHEQF
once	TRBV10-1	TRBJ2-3	ASSESPAGGGRDTQY
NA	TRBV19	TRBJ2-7	ATTPGGLSYEQY
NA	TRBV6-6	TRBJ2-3	ASTPVGADTQY
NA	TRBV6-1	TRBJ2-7	ASSRDRAYEQY
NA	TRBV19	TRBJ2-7	ASSTIGTGDSYEQY
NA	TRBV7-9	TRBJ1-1	ASSAWTVNTEAF
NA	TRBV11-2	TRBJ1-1	ASSLGREGAF
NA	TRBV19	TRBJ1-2	ASSTGGGAHYGYT